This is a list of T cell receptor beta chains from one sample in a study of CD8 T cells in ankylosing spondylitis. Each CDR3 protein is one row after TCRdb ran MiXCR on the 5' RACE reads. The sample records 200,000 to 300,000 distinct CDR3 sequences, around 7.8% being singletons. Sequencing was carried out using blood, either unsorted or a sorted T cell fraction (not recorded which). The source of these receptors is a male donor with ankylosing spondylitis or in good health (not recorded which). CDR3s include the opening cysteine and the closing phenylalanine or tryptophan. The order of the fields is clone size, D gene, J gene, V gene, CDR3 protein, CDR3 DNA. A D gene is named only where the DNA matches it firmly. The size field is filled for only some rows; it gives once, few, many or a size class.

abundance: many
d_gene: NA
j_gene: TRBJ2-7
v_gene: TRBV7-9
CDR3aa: CASSSGFSAYEQYF
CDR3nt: TGTGCCAGCAGCTCCGGTTTTTCGGCCTACGAGCAGTACTTC

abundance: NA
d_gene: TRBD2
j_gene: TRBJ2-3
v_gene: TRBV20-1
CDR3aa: CSATSGLAGVSDTQYF
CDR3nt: TGCAGTGCTACATCAGGGCTAGCGGGAGTCTCGGATACGCAGTATTTT

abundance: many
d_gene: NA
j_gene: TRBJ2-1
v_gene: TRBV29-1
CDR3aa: CSVEVFSQGGKRGYNEQFF
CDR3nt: TGCAGCGTTGAGGTTTTTTCACAGGGAGGCAAGCGGGGCTACAATGAGCAGTTCTTC

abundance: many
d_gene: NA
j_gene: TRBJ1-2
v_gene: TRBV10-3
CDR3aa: CAISESMGELYGYTF
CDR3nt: TGTGCCATCAGTGAGTCGATGGGTGAACTCTATGGCTACACCTTC

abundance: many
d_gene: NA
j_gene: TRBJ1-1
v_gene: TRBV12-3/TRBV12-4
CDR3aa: CASSSRTVATEAFF
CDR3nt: TGTGCCAGCAGTTCAAGGACAGTCGCCACTGAAGCTTTCTTT

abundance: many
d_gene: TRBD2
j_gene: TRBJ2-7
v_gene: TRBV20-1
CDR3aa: CSARDSPQKRGGLSEQYF
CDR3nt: TGCAGTGCTAGAGATTCCCCCCAAAAGCGGGGGGGTCTCAGCGAGCAGTACTTC

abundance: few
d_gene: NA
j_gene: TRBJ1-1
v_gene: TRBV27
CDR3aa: CASSFFGRQNTEAFF
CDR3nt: TGTGCCAGCAGTTTCTTCGGCCGTCAAAACACTGAAGCTTTCTTT

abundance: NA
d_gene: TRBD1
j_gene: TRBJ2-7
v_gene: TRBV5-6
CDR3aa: CASSSDRGSSYEQYF
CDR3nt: TGTGCCAGCAGCTCCGACAGGGGGAGCTCCTACGAGCAGTACTTC

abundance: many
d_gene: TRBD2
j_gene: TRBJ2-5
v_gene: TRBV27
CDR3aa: CASSLQLTSGQETQYF
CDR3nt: TGTGCCAGCAGTTTACAACTAACTAGCGGCCAAGAGACCCAGTACTTC

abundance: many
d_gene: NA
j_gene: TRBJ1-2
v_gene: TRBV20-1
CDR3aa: CSARVRTEVHTF
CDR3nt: TGCAGTGCTAGAGTTCGGACAGAAGTACACACCTTC

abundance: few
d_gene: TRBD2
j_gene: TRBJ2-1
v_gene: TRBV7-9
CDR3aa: CASTPSGTGAYNEQFF
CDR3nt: TGTGCCAGCACCCCAAGCGGGACGGGGGCCTACAATGAGCAGTTCTTC

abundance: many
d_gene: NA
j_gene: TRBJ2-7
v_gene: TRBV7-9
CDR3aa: CASSLDVTEQYF
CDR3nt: TGTGCCAGCAGCTTAGACGTCACCGAGCAGTACTTC

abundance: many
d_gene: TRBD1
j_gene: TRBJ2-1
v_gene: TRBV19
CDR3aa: CASSMAGTEYNEQFF
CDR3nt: TGTGCCAGTAGTATGGCCGGGACAGAGTACAATGAGCAGTTCTTC

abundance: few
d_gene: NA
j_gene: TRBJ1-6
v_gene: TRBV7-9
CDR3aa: CASRGAGESPLHF
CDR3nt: TGTGCCAGCAGGGGAGCCGGGGAATCACCCCTCCACTTT

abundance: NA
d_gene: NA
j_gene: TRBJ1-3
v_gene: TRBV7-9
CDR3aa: CASNMASGNTIYF
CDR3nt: TGTGCCAGCAATATGGCCTCTGGAAACACCATATATTTT

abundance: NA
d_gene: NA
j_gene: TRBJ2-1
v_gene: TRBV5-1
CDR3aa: CASRVRAGANEQFF
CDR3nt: TGCGCCAGCAGGGTGCGGGCAGGGGCAAATGAGCAGTTCTTC

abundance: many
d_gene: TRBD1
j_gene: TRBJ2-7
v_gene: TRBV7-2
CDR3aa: CASSLRDRGSEQYF
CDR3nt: TGTGCCAGCAGCTTACGGGACAGGGGATCCGAGCAGTACTTC

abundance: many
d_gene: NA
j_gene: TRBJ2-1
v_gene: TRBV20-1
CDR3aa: CSARDKISYNEQFF
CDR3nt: TGCAGTGCTAGAGATAAGATTAGCTACAATGAGCAGTTCTTC

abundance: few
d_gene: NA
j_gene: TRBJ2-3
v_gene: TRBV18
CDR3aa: CASRRGASTDTQYF
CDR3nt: TGTGCCAGCCGAAGGGGGGCCAGCACAGATACGCAGTATTTT

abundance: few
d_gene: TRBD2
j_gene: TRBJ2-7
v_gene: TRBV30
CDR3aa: CAWSSGTFPYEQYF
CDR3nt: TGTGCCTGGAGTAGCGGGACGTTTCCCTACGAGCAGTACTTC

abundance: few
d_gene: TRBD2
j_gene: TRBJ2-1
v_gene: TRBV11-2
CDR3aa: CASSASSGRADEQFF
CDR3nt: TGTGCCAGCAGCGCGTCTAGCGGGAGGGCCGATGAGCAGTTCTTC

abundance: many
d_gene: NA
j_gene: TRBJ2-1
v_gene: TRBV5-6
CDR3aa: CASKQSVYNEQFF
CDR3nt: TGTGCCAGCAAACAGAGTGTGTACAATGAGCAGTTCTTC

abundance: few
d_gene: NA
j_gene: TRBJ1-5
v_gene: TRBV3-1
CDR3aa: CASSQDFRNQPQHF
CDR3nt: TGTGCCAGCAGCCAAGATTTTCGCAATCAGCCCCAGCATTTT

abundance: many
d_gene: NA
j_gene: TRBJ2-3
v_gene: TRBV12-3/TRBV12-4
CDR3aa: CASSLIGRVDWQYF
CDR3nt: TGTGCCAGCAGTTTGATAGGCCGGGTAGATTGGCAGTATTTT

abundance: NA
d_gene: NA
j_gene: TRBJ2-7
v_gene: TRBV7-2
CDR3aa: CASSLAGTSINEQYF
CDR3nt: TGTGCCAGCAGCTTAGCGGGTACGTCTATCAACGAGCAGTACTTC

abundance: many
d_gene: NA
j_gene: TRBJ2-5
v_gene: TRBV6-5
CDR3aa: CASRPLGETQYF
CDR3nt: TGTGCCAGCAGACCATTGGGGGAGACCCAGTACTTC

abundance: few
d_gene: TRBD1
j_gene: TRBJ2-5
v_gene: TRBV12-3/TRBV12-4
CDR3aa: CASSFPQGVEETQYF
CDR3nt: TGTGCCAGCAGTTTTCCCCAGGGGGTGGAAGAGACCCAGTACTTC

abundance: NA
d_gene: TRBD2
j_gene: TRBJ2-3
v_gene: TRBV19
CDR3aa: CASSTGTMRDTQYF
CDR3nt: TGTGCCAGTAGTACCGGGACTATGAGGGATACGCAGTATTTT

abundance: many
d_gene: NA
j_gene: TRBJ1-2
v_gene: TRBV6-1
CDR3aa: CASSEAGLNRGYTF
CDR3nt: TGTGCCAGCAGTGAAGCGGGTTTGAACAGGGGCTACACCTTC

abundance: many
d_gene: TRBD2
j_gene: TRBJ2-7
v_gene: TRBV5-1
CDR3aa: CASSTSGTRALAYSYEQYF
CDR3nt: TGCGCCAGCAGCACCAGCGGGACGAGGGCACTAGCGTACTCCTACGAGCAGTACTTC

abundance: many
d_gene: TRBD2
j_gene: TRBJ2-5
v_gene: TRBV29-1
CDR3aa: CILAGEFETQYF
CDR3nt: TGCATACTAGCGGGAGAGTTTGAGACCCAGTACTTC

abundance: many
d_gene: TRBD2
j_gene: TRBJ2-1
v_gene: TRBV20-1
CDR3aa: CSARDNPASGTEEQFF
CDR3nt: TGCAGTGCTAGAGATAACCCGGCTAGCGGGACAGAAGAGCAGTTCTTC

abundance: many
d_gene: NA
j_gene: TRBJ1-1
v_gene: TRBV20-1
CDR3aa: CSAHGQWGGDTEAFF
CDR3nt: TGCAGTGCTCACGGACAGTGGGGCGGGGACACTGAAGCTTTCTTT

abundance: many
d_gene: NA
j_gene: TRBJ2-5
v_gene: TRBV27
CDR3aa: CASSSETQYF
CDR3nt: TGTGCCAGCAGTTCGGAGACCCAGTACTTC

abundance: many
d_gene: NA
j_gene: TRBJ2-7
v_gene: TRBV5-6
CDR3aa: CASSYTGSPSYEQYF
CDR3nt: TGTGCCAGCAGCTACACAGGGTCCCCCTCCTACGAGCAGTACTTC

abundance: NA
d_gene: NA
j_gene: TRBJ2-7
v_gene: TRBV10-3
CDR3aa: CAISGPQRHEQYF
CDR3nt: TGTGCCATCAGTGGGCCTCAGCGTCACGAGCAGTACTTC

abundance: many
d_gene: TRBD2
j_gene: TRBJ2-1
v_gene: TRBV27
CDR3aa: CASSRSTSGGRYNEQFF
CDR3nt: TGTGCCAGCAGTCGATCGACTAGCGGGGGTCGCTACAATGAGCAGTTCTTC

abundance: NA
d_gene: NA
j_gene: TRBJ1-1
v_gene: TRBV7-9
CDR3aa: CASSSGGVCTEAFF
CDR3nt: TGTGCCAGCAGCTCCGGGGGGGTCTGCACTGAAGCTTTCTTT

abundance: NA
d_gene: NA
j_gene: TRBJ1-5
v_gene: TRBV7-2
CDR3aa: CASSLALPNQPQHF
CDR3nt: TGTGCCAGCAGCTTAGCGTTGCCGAATCAGCCCCAGCATTTT

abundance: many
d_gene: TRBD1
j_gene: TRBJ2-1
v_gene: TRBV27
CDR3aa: CASRGGLSYNEQFF
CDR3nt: TGTGCCAGCAGAGGGGGCCTCTCCTACAATGAGCAGTTCTTC